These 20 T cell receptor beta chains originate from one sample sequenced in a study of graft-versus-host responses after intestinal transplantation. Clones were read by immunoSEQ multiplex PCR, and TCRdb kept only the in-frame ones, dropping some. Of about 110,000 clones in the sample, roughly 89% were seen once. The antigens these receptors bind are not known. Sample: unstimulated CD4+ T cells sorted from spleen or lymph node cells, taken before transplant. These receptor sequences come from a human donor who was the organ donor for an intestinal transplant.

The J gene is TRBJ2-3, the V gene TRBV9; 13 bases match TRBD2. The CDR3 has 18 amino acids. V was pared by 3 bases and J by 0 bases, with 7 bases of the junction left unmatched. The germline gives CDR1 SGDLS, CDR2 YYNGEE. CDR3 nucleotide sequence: TGTGCCAGCAGCGCCAGACTAGCGGGGGGCTTAAGCACAGATACGCAGTATTTT. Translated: CASSARLAGGLSTDTQYF.

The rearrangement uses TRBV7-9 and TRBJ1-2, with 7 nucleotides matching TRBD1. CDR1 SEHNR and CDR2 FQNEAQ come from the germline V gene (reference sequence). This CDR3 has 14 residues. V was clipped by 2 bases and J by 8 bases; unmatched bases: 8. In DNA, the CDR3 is TGTGCCAGCAGCTTATTATTAGGAGGGGGCGGCTACACCTTC. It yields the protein CASSLLLGGGGYTF.

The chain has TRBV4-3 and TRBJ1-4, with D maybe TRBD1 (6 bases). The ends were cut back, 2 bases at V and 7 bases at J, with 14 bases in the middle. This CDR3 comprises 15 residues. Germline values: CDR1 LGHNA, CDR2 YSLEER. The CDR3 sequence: CASSQTRGAPEKLFF. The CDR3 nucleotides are TGCGCCAGCAGCCAAACGAGGGGGGCCCCTGAAAAACTGTTTTTT.

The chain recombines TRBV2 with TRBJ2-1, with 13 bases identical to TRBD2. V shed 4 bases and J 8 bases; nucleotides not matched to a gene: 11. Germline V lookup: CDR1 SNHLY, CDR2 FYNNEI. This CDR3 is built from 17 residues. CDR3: CASSAPLGLAGADEQFF. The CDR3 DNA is TGTGCCAGCAGTGCCCCACTCGGACTAGCGGGAGCCGATGAGCAGTTCTTC. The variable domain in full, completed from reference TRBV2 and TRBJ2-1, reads EPEVTQTPSHQVTQMGQEVILRCVPISNHLYFYWYRQILGQKVEFLVSFYNNEISEKSEIFDDQFSVERPDGSNFTLKIRSTKLEDSAMYFCASSAPLGLAGADEQFFGPGTRLTVL.

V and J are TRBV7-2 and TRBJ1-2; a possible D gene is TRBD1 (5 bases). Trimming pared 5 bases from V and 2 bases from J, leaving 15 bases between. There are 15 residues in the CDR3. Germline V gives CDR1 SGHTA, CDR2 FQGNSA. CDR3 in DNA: TGTGCCAGCAGCCACACCCTGACAGCCAACTATGGCTACACCTTC. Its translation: CASSHTLTANYGYTF.

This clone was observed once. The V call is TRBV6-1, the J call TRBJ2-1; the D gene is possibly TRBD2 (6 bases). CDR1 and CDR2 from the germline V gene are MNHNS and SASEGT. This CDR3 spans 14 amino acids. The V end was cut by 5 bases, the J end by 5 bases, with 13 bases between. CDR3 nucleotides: TGTGCCAGCAGTAACAGTCGGACTAACAATGAGCAGTTCTTC. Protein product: CASSNSRTNNEQFF.

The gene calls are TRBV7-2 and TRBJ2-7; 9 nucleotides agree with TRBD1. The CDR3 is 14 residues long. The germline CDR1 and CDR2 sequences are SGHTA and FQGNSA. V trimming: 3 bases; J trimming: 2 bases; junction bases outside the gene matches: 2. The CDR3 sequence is CASSFGQGTYEQYF. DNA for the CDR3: TGTGCCAGCAGCTTCGGACAGGGGACCTACGAGCAGTACTTC.

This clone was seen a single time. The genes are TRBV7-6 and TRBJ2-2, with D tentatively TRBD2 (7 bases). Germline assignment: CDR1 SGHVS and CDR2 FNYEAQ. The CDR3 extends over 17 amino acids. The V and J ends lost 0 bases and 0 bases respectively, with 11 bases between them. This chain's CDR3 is CASSLAVGGPNTGELFF. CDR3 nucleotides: TGTGCCAGCAGCTTAGCCGTCGGGGGGCCGAACACCGGGGAGCTGTTTTTT.

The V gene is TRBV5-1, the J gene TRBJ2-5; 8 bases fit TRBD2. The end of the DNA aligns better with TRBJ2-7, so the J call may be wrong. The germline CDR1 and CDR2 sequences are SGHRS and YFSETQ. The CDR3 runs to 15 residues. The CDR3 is CASSSVSGSNYEQYF. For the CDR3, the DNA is TGCGCCAGCAGCTCAGTAAGCGGGAGTAACTACGAGCAGTACTTC.

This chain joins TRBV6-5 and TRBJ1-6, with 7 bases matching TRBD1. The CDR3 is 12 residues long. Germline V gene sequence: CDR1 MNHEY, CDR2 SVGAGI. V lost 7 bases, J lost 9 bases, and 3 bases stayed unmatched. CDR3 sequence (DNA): TGTGCCAGCACAGACAGGGTTTCACCCCTCCACTTT. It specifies CASTDRVSPLHF.

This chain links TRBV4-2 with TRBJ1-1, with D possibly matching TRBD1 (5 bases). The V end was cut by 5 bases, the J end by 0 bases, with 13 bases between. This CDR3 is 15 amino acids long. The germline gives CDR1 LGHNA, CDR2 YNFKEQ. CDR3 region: CASSFTGTLNTEAFF. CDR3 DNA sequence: TGTGCCAGCAGCTTTACAGGAACTCTGAACACTGAAGCTTTCTTT.

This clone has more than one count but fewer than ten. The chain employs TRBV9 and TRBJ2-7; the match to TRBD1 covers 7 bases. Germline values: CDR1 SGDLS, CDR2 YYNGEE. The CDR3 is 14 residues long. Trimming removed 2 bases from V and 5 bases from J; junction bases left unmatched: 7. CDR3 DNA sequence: TGTGCCAGCAGCGTTACAGGGGTAACTCACGAGCAGTACTTC. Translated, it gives CASSVTGVTHEQYF.

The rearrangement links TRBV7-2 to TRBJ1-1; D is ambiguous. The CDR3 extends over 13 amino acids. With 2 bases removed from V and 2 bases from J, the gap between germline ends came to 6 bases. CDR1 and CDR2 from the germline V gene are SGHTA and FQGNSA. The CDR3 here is CASSLYANTEAFF. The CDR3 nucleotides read TGTGCCAGCAGCTTATATGCAAACACTGAAGCTTTCTTT. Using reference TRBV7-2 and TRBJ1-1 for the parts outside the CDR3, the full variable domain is GAGVSQSPSNKVTEKGKDVELRCDPISGHTALYWYRQSLGQGLEFLIYFQGNSAPDKSGLPSDRFSAERTGGSVSTLTIQRTQQEDSAVYLCASSLYANTEAFFGQGTRLTVV.

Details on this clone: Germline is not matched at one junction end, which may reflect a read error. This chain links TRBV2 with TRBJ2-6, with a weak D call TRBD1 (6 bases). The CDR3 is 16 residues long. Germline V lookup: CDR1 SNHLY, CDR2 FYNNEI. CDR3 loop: CASSGQPPSGANVLTF. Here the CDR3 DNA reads TGTGCCAGTAGTGGACAGCCGCCCTCTGGGGCCAACGTCCTGACTTTC.

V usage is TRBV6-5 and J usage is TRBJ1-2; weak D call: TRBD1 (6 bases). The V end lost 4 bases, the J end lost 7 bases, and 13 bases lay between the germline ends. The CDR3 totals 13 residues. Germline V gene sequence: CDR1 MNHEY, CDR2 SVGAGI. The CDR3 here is CASSSFRGSGYTF. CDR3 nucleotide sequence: TGTGCCAGCAGTTCATTCAGGGGAAGTGGCTACACCTTC.

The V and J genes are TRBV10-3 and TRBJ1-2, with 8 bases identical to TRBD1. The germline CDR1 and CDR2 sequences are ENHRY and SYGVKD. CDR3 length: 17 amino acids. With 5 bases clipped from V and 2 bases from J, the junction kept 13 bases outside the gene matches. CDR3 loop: CAISTTTIHRGNYGYTF. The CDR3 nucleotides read TGTGCCATCAGTACAACAACGATACACAGGGGGAACTATGGCTACACCTTC.

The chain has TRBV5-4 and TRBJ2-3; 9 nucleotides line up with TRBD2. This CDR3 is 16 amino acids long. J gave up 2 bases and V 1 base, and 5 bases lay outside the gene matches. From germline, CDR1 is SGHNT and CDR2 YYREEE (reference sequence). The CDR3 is CASSLLLAGTTDTQYF. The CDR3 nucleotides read TGTGCCAGCAGCTTGTTGCTAGCGGGAACCACAGATACGCAGTATTTT.

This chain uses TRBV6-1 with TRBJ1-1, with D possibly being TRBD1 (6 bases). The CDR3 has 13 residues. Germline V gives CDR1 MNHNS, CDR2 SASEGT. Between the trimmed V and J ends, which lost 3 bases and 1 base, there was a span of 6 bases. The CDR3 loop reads CASSEGANTEAFF. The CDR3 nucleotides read TGTGCCAGCAGTGAGGGGGCGAACACTGAAGCTTTCTTT.

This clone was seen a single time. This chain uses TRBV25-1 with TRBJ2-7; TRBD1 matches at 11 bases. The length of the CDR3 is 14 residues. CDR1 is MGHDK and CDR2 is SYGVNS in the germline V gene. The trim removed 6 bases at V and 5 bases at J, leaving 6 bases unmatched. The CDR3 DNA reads TGTGCCAGCAGCGCCAGGGACAGGGGGGACGAGCAGTACTTC. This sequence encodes CASSARDRGDEQYF.

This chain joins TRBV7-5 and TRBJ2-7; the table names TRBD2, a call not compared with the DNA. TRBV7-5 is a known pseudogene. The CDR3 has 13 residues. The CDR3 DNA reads TGTGTCAGAAGCTTGGCGGGGGACTACGAGCAGTACTTC. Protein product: CVRSLAGDYEQYF.